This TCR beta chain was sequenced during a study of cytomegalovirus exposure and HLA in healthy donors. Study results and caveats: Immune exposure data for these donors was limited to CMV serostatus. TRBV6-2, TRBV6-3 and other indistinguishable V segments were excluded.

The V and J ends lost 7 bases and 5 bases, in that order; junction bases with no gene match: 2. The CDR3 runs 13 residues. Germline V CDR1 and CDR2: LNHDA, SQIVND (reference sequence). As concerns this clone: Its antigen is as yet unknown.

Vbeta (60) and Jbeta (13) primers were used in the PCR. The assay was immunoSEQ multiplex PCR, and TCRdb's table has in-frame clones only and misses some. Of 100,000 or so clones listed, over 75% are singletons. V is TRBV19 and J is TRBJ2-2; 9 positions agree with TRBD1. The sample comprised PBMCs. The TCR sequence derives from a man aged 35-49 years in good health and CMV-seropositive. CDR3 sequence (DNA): TGTGCCAGTACCGACAGGGGGACCGGGGAGCTGTTTTTT. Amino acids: CASTDRGTGELFF.